This paragraph covers one TCR beta chain sequence. Unique molecular identifiers were built into the TCRbeta library. TCRdb redid the calling of the PCR reads with MiXCR, one entry per CDR3 protein. The data show just under 550,000 distinct CDR3 sequences, approximately 16% seen once. In germline, CDR1 is LNHDA, CDR2 SQIVND (reference sequence). The CDR3 spans 16 residues. V lost 8 bases to trimming and J lost 3 bases, with 21 bases between them. The source of the sample is a study of T-cell reconstitution after alpha-beta-depleted transplantation in children. The rearrangement links TRBV19 to TRBJ2-3; D is unresolved. The material was PBMCs from the stem cell graft donor, obtained from the stem cell graft. This clonotype was sampled from a human donor who donated a stem cell graft to a child with acute lymphoblastic leukemia. As DNA, the CDR3 is TGTGCCAGTGCCCTTTACCATGGAGAGAGAACAGATACGCAGTATTTT. Translation: CASALYHGERTDTQYF.